What follows are 20 T cell receptor beta chains derived from one specimen sequenced in a study of blood T cell repertoires in COVID-19 (dated by TCRdb to 2018 to 2020). The method behind the library was the immunoSEQ multiplex PCR assay. The immuneACCESS repertoire file appears here via TCRdb, limited to in-frame rearrangements. These files lack a portion of the clones; in checked studies, under half of the deficit traces to unresolved V genes, and the cause of the others is not known. The sample yields around 220,000 clones; 87% were counted once. Jointly, the top ten make up roughly 6% of the sample. Sequencing was performed on PBMCs or T cells enriched from blood (not recorded which). The receptors were gathered from a woman younger than 45 with acute COVID-19.

The chain uses TRBV5-5 and TRBJ1-5, with D uncertain. Between the trimmed V and J ends, which lost 0 bases and 5 bases, there was a span of 12 bases. The CDR3 runs to 15 residues. Germline V gene sequence: CDR1 SGHKS, CDR2 YYEKEE (reference sequence). DNA for the CDR3: TGTGCCAGCAGCTTGGCGGGAGGGTCGGATCAGCCCCAGCATTTT. Protein product: CASSLAGGSDQPQHF.

The V gene is TRBV18, the J gene TRBJ2-7; 9 bases fit TRBD1. There are 15 residues in the CDR3. V was pared by 3 bases and J by 4 bases, with 7 bases of the junction left unmatched. Germline V CDR1 and CDR2: KGHSH, LQKENI. CDR3 coding DNA: TGTGCCAGCTCACCCCGGACAGGGGTAAGGTACGAGCAGTACTTC. This gives the protein CASSPRTGVRYEQYF. The variable domain in full, with the rest retrieved from reference TRBV18 and TRBJ2-7, is NAGVMQNPRHLVRRRGQEARLRCSPMKGHSHVYWYRQLPEEGLKFMVYLQKENIIDESGMPKERFSAEFPKEGPSILRIQQVVRGDSAAYFCASSPRTGVRYEQYFGPGTRLTVT.

This clone has more than one count but fewer than ten. This chain links TRBV28 with TRBJ2-7; 9 bases fit TRBD2. The CDR3 sequence is 18 residues long. Looked up from germline, CDR1 is MDHEN and CDR2 is SYDVKM. Trimming removed 6 bases from V and 2 bases from J; junction bases left unmatched: 17. CDR3: CASSKTGASGNRTYEQYF. The CDR3 DNA follows: TGTGCCAGCAGCAAAACAGGGGCTAGCGGGAATAGAACCTACGAGCAGTACTTC.

The chain links TRBV18 to TRBJ1-6; 8 bases line up with TRBD1. The CDR3 consists of 16 residues. The V and J ends lost 3 bases and 7 bases, in that order; junction bases with no gene match: 8. The V gene's germline CDR1 is KGHSH and CDR2 LQKENI. CDR3 sequence: CASSPGQGNQNSPLHF. The CDR3 DNA reads TGTGCCAGCTCACCCGGACAGGGCAATCAAAATTCACCCCTCCACTTT.

The chain joins TRBV28 to TRBJ2-7; 7 nucleotides agree with TRBD2. This CDR3 is built from 14 residues. From germline, CDR1 is MDHEN and CDR2 SYDVKM. The J segment lost 1 base and the V segment lost 9 bases, leaving 9 bases of the junction unmatched. The DNA of the CDR3 is TGTGCCAGTTCTCTAACTAGCGAATCCTACGAGCAGTACTTC. This encodes CASSLTSESYEQYF.

The chain couples TRBV5-3 to TRBJ2-2; D gene ambiguous. TRBV5-3 is an open reading frame whose function is uncertain. Trimming shortened V by 6 bases and J by 4 bases, and 7 bases separated the two germline ends. CDR3 size: 12 residues. The CDR3 is CARTAPTGELFF. In DNA, the CDR3 is TGTGCCAGAACAGCGCCCACCGGGGAGCTGTTTTTT.

V usage is TRBV2 and J usage is TRBJ2-7, with 8 bases aligning to TRBD2. This CDR3 is built from 12 residues. Trimming removed 6 bases from V and 5 bases from J; junction bases left unmatched: 3. The V gene's germline CDR1 is SNHLY and CDR2 FYNNEI. CDR3 in DNA: TGTGCCAGCAGCCTCGGGAGGGACGAGCAGTACTTC. It yields the protein CASSLGRDEQYF.

The rearrangement joins TRBV15 to TRBJ1-5; 7 bases agree with TRBD1. CDR3 length equals 18 residues. Germline values: CDR1 LNHNV, CDR2 YYDKDF (reference sequence). The ends lost 1 base at V and 1 base at J; junction bases unmatched: 10. The CDR3 DNA sequence: TGTGCCACCAGCAGAGTCGGTCTCCAGGGGGAGAGCAATCAGCCCCAGCATTTT. Translation gives CATSRVGLQGESNQPQHF.

V and J are TRBV6-2 or TRBV6-3 and TRBJ2-3, with D tentatively TRBD2 (6 bases). CDR1 is MNHEY, CDR2 SVGEGT, per germline. The V gene lost 4 bases and the J gene lost 4 bases, with 12 bases spanning the gap. The CDR3 length is 14 residues. Written as DNA, the CDR3 is TGTGCCAGCAGTTCGGGGGAGTCATCAGATACGCAGTATTTT. This sequence encodes CASSSGESSDTQYF.

The chain has TRBV10-3 and TRBJ2-5; possibly TRBD2 for D (6 bases). The CDR3 has 15 residues. Per germline, CDR1 ENHRY and CDR2 SYGVKD. V lost 11 bases to trimming and J lost 3 bases, with 22 bases between them. DNA for the CDR3: TGTGCCTCCCGGGGGTCGCTTGACGGGGAAGAGACCCAGTACTTC. This translates into CASRGSLDGEETQYF.

The J gene is TRBJ1-5, the V gene TRBV28; no clear D gene. The CDR3 covers 14 residues. Germline V gene data show CDR1 as MDHEN and CDR2 as SYDVKM. Trimming removed 3 bases at V and 6 bases at J, with 12 bases between. CDR3 in amino acids: CASSFSQVRQPQHF. In DNA form, the CDR3 reads TGTGCCAGCAGTTTTAGTCAGGTTCGTCAGCCCCAGCATTTT.

J is TRBJ2-1 and V is TRBV4-1, with TRBD2 identical over 7 bases. Germline loops: CDR1 MGHRA, CDR2 YSYEKL. The CDR3 covers 17 residues. The ends lost 3 bases at V and 0 bases at J; junction bases unmatched: 8. The CDR3, as DNA: TGCGCCAGCAGCCACCCCACTAGCGTGAGCTCCTACAATGAGCAGTTCTTC. Translation: CASSHPTSVSSYNEQFF.

This clone was observed a few times. The chain recombines TRBV29-1 with TRBJ1-5; TRBD1 matches at 7 bases. The CDR3 consists of 14 residues. Trimming removed 7 bases from V and 3 bases from J; junction bases left unmatched: 9. CDR1 is SQVTM, CDR2 ANQGSEA, per germline. CDR3 sequence reads: CSAKAGGDNQPQHF. The CDR3 nucleotides read TGCAGCGCCAAGGCAGGGGGAGACAATCAGCCCCAGCATTTT.

This clone was recorded only once. The CDR3 protein is CASSDRQGRRNNEQFF. CDR3 sequence (DNA): TGTGCCAGCAGTGACCGACAGGGGCGAAGAAACAATGAGCAGTTCTTC. This sequence joins TRBV6-1 and TRBJ2-1; 8 bases map to TRBD1. Germline CDR1 is MNHNS and CDR2 is SASEGT. The CDR3 contains 16 residues. Losses at the gene ends were 3 bases for V and 5 bases for J; bases not matched to a gene: 9.

The chain uses TRBV4-1 and TRBJ2-1; 9 bases line up with TRBD1. CDR3 length equals 16 residues. Trimming cost V 5 bases and J 4 bases; bases outside gene matches: 9. Looked up from germline, CDR1 is MGHRA and CDR2 is YSYEKL. The CDR3 here is CASSSDLGQGYNEQFF. As DNA, the CDR3 is TGCGCCAGCAGCTCGGATCTGGGACAGGGTTACAATGAGCAGTTCTTC.

This chain uses TRBV9 with TRBJ2-7, with D unresolved. V was pared by 4 bases and J by 6 bases, with 14 bases between. From germline, CDR1 is SGDLS and CDR2 YYNGEE. The CDR3 runs to 13 residues. DNA of the CDR3: TGTGCCAGCAGCTATACGGTCAGGTCCGAGCAGTACTTC. Amino acids: CASSYTVRSEQYF. Full variable domain (missing parts from reference TRBV9 and TRBJ2-7): DSGVTQTPKHLITATGQRVTLRCSPRSGDLSVYWYQQSLDQGLQFLIQYYNGEERAKGNILERFSAQQFPDLHSELNLSSLELGDSALYFCASSYTVRSEQYFGPGTRLTVT.

The J gene is TRBJ1-6, the V gene TRBV5-6; 7 positions match TRBD1. The CDR3 runs 15 residues. Germline CDR1 and CDR2: SGHDT and YYEEEE. After removal of 1 base from V and 4 bases from J, the junction contained 2 bases not matched to a gene. The CDR3 DNA sequence: TGTGCCAGCAGCTTGAGACAGGGTTATAATTCACCCCTCCACTTT. This sequence encodes CASSLRQGYNSPLHF.

The chain combines TRBV7-2 with TRBJ1-2; 7 bases map to TRBD1. CDR1 is SGHTA, CDR2 FQGNSA, per germline. Trimming cost V 1 base and J 6 bases; bases outside gene matches: 5. The CDR3 spans 14 residues. CDR3 sequence: CASSLEARGNGYTF. Here the CDR3 DNA reads TGTGCCAGCAGCTTAGAGGCCAGGGGGAATGGCTACACCTTC. The whole variable domain, filled in from reference TRBV7-2 and TRBJ1-2, reads GAGVSQSPSNKVTEKGKDVELRCDPISGHTALYWYRQSLGQGLEFLIYFQGNSAPDKSGLPSDRFSAERTGGSVSTLTIQRTQQEDSAVYLCASSLEARGNGYTFGSGTRLTVV.

As regards this clone: The junction departs from the called germline gene at one end, perhaps through a read error. J is TRBJ2-7 and V is TRBV7-9, with TRBD2 identical over 12 bases. Germline V gene data show CDR1 as SEHNR and CDR2 as FQNEAQ (reference sequence). The CDR3 length is 15 residues. The CDR3 DNA reads as TGTGCCAGCAGCCTAGCGGGGGGGAGCTCCTACGAGCAGTACTTC. Its protein product is CASSLAGGSSYEQYF. Full variable domain (missing parts from reference TRBV7-9 and TRBJ2-7): DTGVSQNPRHKITKRGQNVTFRCDPISEHNRLYWYRQTLGQGPEFLTYFQNEAQLEKSRLLSDRFSAERPKGSFSTLEIQRTEQGDSAMYLCASSLAGGSSYEQYFGPGTRLTVT.

This rearrangement joins TRBV3-1 (or the pseudogene TRBV3-2) to TRBJ1-1, with 7 nucleotides matching TRBD1. V was pared by 4 bases and J by 1 base, with 9 bases of the junction left unmatched. Per the germline V gene, CDR1 is LGHDT and CDR2 is YNNKEL (reference sequence). The CDR3 has 16 residues. The CDR3 DNA follows: TGTGCCAGCAGCCTCCTAGAGGGGGCGCGGAACACTGAAGCTTTCTTT. Translation: CASSLLEGARNTEAFF.